This entry lists 30 T cell receptor beta chains sequenced from one sample in a study of T cell responses to AZD1222 COVID-19 vaccine. Assay used: immunoSEQ multiplex PCR; TCRdb lists only in-frame clones, some missing. The repertoire includes about 140,000 clones, roughly nine tenths of them detected once, and roughly 1.2% sits in the top ten. The sample was peripheral blood, taken 28 days after the second AZD1222 dose. Receptors were obtained from an adult who received the AZD1222 COVID-19 vaccine.

V is TRBV11-2 and J is TRBJ1-3; D is unclear. The V gene lost 3 bases and the J gene lost 0 bases, with 12 bases spanning the gap. Germline lookup yields CDR1 SGHAT and CDR2 FQNNGV. The CDR3 length is 16 residues. CDR3 sequence reads: CASSLRPQSSGNTIYF. The CDR3 DNA reads as TGTGCCAGCAGCTTGCGTCCTCAATCCTCTGGAAACACCATATATTTT. Full variable domain (rest looked up from reference TRBV11-2 and TRBJ1-3): EAGVAQSPRYKIIEKRQSVAFWCNPISGHATLYWYQQILGQGPKLLIQFQNNGVVDDSQLPKDRFSAERLKGVDSTLKIQPAKLEDSAVYLCASSLRPQSSGNTIYFGEGSWLTVV.

V usage is TRBV7-7 and J usage is TRBJ1-3; no clear D. Trimming shortened V by 5 bases and J by 0 bases, and 11 bases separated the two germline ends. The CDR3 consists of 15 residues. Germline lookup yields CDR1 SSHAT and CDR2 FNYEAQ (reference sequence). The CDR3 loop reads CASSANGNSGNTIYF. CDR3 in DNA: TGTGCCAGCAGCGCTAACGGGAACTCTGGAAACACCATATATTTT.

V usage is TRBV5-6 and J usage is TRBJ2-3; 11 bases match TRBD2. After removal of 2 bases from V and 13 bases from J, the junction contained 12 bases not matched to a gene. The CDR3 is made up of 15 amino acids. Germline V gene lookup returns CDR1 SGHDT and CDR2 YYEEEE. This CDR3 reads CASSFSSGGSPEKYF. DNA of the CDR3: TGTGCCAGCAGCTTTTCTAGCGGGGGGTCCCCAGAAAAGTATTTT.

The sample holds a few counts of this clone. This chain uses TRBV9 with TRBJ2-7, with 8 bases fitting TRBD1. The germline V gene encodes CDR1 SGDLS and CDR2 YYNGEE. The junction had 6 bases not matched to a gene; V was cut back by 0 bases and J by 7 bases. This CDR3 is 14 amino acids long. CDR3 sequence (DNA): TGTGCCAGCAGCGTAGGGGGGACAGGCTTTGAGCAGTACTTC. Protein: CASSVGGTGFEQYF.

This rearrangement joins TRBV3-1 (or the pseudogene TRBV3-2) to TRBJ2-1; D perhaps matches TRBD1 (6 bases). V was trimmed by 3 bases and J by 10 bases, leaving 13 bases between them. This CDR3 comprises 13 residues. CDR1 LGHDT and CDR2 YNNKEL come from the germline V gene (reference sequence). The CDR3 here is CASSQSPGEEQFF. DNA for the CDR3: TGTGCCAGCAGCCAGTCACCAGGGGAGGAGCAGTTCTTC.

This clone was seen once. The V and J genes are TRBV5-1 and TRBJ2-3; 8 bases align to TRBD1. The germline V gene has CDR1 SGHRS and CDR2 YFSETQ. J lost 4 bases, V lost 7 bases, and 5 bases had no gene match. This CDR3 contains 13 residues. The DNA of the CDR3 is TGCGCCAGCGGAGTACAGGGGGCAGATACGCAGTATTTT. Protein product: CASGVQGADTQYF.

This chain uses TRBV6-5 with TRBJ1-5; D is perhaps TRBD1 (5 bases). From germline, CDR1 is MNHEY and CDR2 SVGAGI. V was shortened by 5 bases and J by 1 base, with 9 bases between the two germline ends. The CDR3 runs 14 residues. Here the CDR3 reads CASSPRDSNQPQHF. The CDR3 DNA reads as TGTGCCAGCAGTCCCCGGGACAGCAATCAGCCCCAGCATTTT.

This chain links TRBV10-1 with TRBJ2-2; D perhaps matches TRBD1 (5 bases). The CDR3 has 15 amino acids. Trimming shortened V by 0 bases and J by 4 bases, and 9 bases separated the two germline ends. Germline CDR1 reads WNHNN; CDR2 reads SYGVQD (reference sequence). This CDR3 reads CASSESQGGTGELFF. CDR3 coding DNA: TGCGCCAGCAGTGAGTCGCAGGGTGGCACCGGGGAGCTGTTTTTT.

V and J are TRBV7-2 and TRBJ1-1; D remains ambiguous. Trimming removed 2 bases from V and 4 bases from J, with 11 bases in between. CDR3 length: 14 residues. The germline V gene has CDR1 SGHTA and CDR2 FQGNSA. The DNA of the CDR3 is TGTGCCAGCAGCTTATCAATTCGGAGCACTGAAGCTTTCTTT. Protein: CASSLSIRSTEAFF.

The chain links TRBV2 to TRBJ2-6, with TRBD2 matching 9 bases. The V and J ends lost 8 bases and 3 bases, in that order; junction bases with no gene match: 14. The length of the CDR3 is 18 residues. CDR1 is SNHLY and CDR2 is FYNNEI in the germline V gene. The CDR3 nucleotides read TGTGCCAGCTGTGGTTGGCGGGAGGGCCGGGTTGGGGCCAACGTCCTGACTTTC. Encoded protein: CASCGWREGRVGANVLTF.

The chain recombines TRBV9 with TRBJ1-2; possible D gene TRBD1, 6 bases. Trimming shortened V by 0 bases and J by 6 bases, and 15 bases separated the two germline ends. CDR1 and CDR2 (germline): SGDLS, YYNGEE. This CDR3 region has 15 residues. CDR3 nucleotide sequence: TGTGCCAGCAGCGTAGGAGTTGTGGGGGGCCATGGCTACACCTTC. It specifies CASSVGVVGGHGYTF. Looking up the rest from reference TRBV9 and TRBJ1-2 gives the full variable domain: DSGVTQTPKHLITATGQRVTLRCSPRSGDLSVYWYQQSLDQGLQFLIQYYNGEERAKGNILERFSAQQFPDLHSELNLSSLELGDSALYFCASSVGVVGGHGYTFGSGTRLTVV.

This chain uses TRBV7-8 with TRBJ2-7; D unclear. V was pared by 5 bases and J by 1 base, with 15 bases between. The length of the CDR3 is 15 residues. Germline loops: CDR1 SGHVS, CDR2 FQNEAQ. The CDR3: CASSRDITRSYEQYF. DNA for the CDR3: TGTGCCAGCAGCCGAGACATCACGCGTTCCTACGAGCAGTACTTC.

The chain employs TRBV27 and TRBJ2-2, with 9 bases identical to TRBD1. V shed 9 bases, J shed 6 bases, and the junction held 8 bases outside the gene matches. The V gene's germline CDR1 is MNHEY and CDR2 SMNVEV (reference sequence). The length of the CDR3 is 14 residues. DNA for the CDR3: TGTGCCAGTCGACCGGGACAGGGCCCCGGGGAGCTGTTTTTT. It codes for CASRPGQGPGELFF.

V is TRBV13 and J is TRBJ1-2; weak D call: TRBD1 (6 bases). This CDR3 is built from 14 residues. The germline V and J ends were trimmed by 3 bases and 4 bases, with 12 bases remaining between them. Germline lookup yields CDR1 PRHDT and CDR2 FYEKMQ (reference sequence). The CDR3 DNA sequence: TGTGCCAGCAGCTTGTGGGACATCACCTATGGCTACACCTTC. Protein sequence: CASSLWDITYGYTF.

This rearrangement joins TRBV9 to TRBJ2-1; D is undetermined. Germline V gene lookup returns CDR1 SGDLS and CDR2 YYNGEE. This CDR3 comprises 16 residues. V lost 0 bases and J 2 bases, leaving 12 bases between the germline ends. CDR3 nucleotides: TGTGCCAGCAGCGTAGCAGGACGCCCGGCCTACAATGAGCAGTTCTTC. Protein product: CASSVAGRPAYNEQFF.

The chain links TRBV16 to TRBJ2-5; D remains ambiguous. Germline-derived CDR1 and CDR2 are KGHSY and FQNENV. The germline V and J ends were trimmed by 0 bases and 3 bases, with 8 bases remaining between them. This CDR3 is 14 amino acids long. CDR3 DNA: TGTGCCAGCAGCCAATCGGTGGGGAAAGAGACCCAGTACTTC. It encodes CASSQSVGKETQYF.

The chain employs TRBV18 and TRBJ2-7; tentative D call: TRBD2 (6 bases). Trimming stripped 3 bases from V and 1 base from J, with 13 bases between. CDR3 length: 15 residues. Germline CDR1 is KGHSH and CDR2 is LQKENI. The CDR3 DNA sequence: TGTGCCAGCTCACCCTGGAACGGGGGTTCCTACGAGCAGTACTTC. This translates into CASSPWNGGSYEQYF.

The chain has TRBV19 and TRBJ2-3, with TRBD2 matching 8 bases. Germline V lookup: CDR1 LNHDA, CDR2 SQIVND (reference sequence). V shed 7 bases and J 2 bases; nucleotides not matched to a gene: 8. The CDR3 is made up of 15 amino acids. Here the CDR3 reads CASKTSGFHTDTQYF. DNA of the CDR3: TGTGCCAGTAAAACTAGCGGTTTCCACACAGATACGCAGTATTTT.

The chain uses TRBV11-2 and TRBJ2-7; 8 bases line up with TRBD2. CDR3 length equals 15 residues. CDR1 is SGHAT and CDR2 is FQNNGV in the germline V gene. The ends lost 5 bases at V and 0 bases at J; junction bases unmatched: 6. DNA of the CDR3: TGTGCCAGCAGCAAACTAGCGGCCCACTCCTACGAGCAGTACTTC. It encodes CASSKLAAHSYEQYF.

The chain joins TRBV7-2 to TRBJ2-1; D may match TRBD1 or TRBD2 (5 bases each). V lost 3 bases and J 6 bases, leaving 9 bases between the germline ends. The CDR3 length is 13 residues. Germline assignment: CDR1 SGHTA and CDR2 FQGNSA. In nucleotides, the CDR3 is TGTGCCAGCAGCTTTGTGGGGGTCAATGAGCAGTTCTTC. Amino acid sequence: CASSFVGVNEQFF.

The chain links TRBV29-1 to TRBJ1-4, with D perhaps TRBD1 (6 bases). Germline CDR1 and CDR2: SQVTM and ANQGSEA. V was shortened by 3 bases and J by 4 bases, with 12 bases between the two germline ends. This CDR3 contains 14 residues. The CDR3 here is CSVEGAGDNEKLFF. CDR3 nucleotides: TGCAGCGTTGAGGGGGCGGGAGATAATGAAAAACTGTTTTTT.

The genes are TRBV19 and TRBJ2-1; 12 bases are a match to TRBD2. There are 15 residues in the CDR3. The J segment lost 7 bases and the V segment lost 3 bases, leaving 4 bases of the junction unmatched. Germline CDR1 LNHDA, CDR2 SQIVND (reference sequence). CDR3 sequence (DNA): TGTGCCAGTAGTATCAGGCTAGCGGGAGGGAATGAGCAGTTCTTC. This sequence encodes CASSIRLAGGNEQFF. Drawing the rest from reference TRBV19 and TRBJ2-1, the complete variable domain is DGGITQSPKYLFRKEGQNVTLSCEQNLNHDAMYWYRQDPGQGLRLIYYSQIVNDFQKGDIAEGYSVSREKKESFPLTVTSAQKNPTAFYLCASSIRLAGGNEQFFGPGTRLTVL.

This rearrangement joins TRBV28 to TRBJ1-1; weak D call: TRBD1 (5 bases). The V and J ends lost 4 bases and 2 bases respectively, with 8 bases between them. The CDR3 covers 13 residues. Germline CDR1 and CDR2: MDHEN and SYDVKM. This chain's CDR3 is CASSWDLNTEAFF. The CDR3 DNA reads as TGTGCCAGCAGTTGGGACCTCAACACTGAAGCTTTCTTT.

This clone was detected only a few times. The chain links TRBV27 to TRBJ2-2, with 8 bases aligning to TRBD1. The CDR3 sequence is 14 residues long. The germline CDR1 and CDR2 sequences are MNHEY and SMNVEV (reference sequence). After removal of 6 bases from V and 3 bases from J, the junction contained 3 bases not matched to a gene. CDR3 nucleotides: TGTGCCAGCAGAGACAGGGGCTACACCGGGGAGCTGTTTTTT. It translates to CASRDRGYTGELFF.

The rearrangement joins TRBV14 to TRBJ1-1, with 9 bases that match TRBD1. After removal of 0 bases from V and 6 bases from J, the junction contained 14 bases not matched to a gene. The CDR3 spans 18 residues. In germline, CDR1 is SGHDN, CDR2 FVKESK. DNA of the CDR3: TGTGCCAGCAGCCAAGATAGTCACTGGACAGGGGTGATGTCTGAAGCTTTCTTT. It encodes CASSQDSHWTGVMSEAFF.

For this clone: At the DNA level, this CDR3 is encoded by other sequences in the same sample as well. CDR3 in DNA: TGTGCCAGTAGGGGACAGGGAAACACTGAAGCTTTCTTT. Residues: CASRGQGNTEAFF. V is TRBV19 and J is TRBJ1-1, with 9 bases identical to TRBD1. Germline values: CDR1 LNHDA, CDR2 SQIVND (reference sequence). J gave up 2 bases and V 6 bases, and 1 base lay outside the gene matches. CDR3 length: 13 residues.

This chain connects TRBV27 to TRBJ1-2, with D possibly being TRBD1 (5 bases). The CDR3 runs to 14 residues. In germline, CDR1 is MNHEY, CDR2 SMNVEV (reference sequence). The V end was cut by 2 bases, the J end by 7 bases, with 14 bases between. The CDR3 coding sequence is TGTGCCAGCAGTTTAAGGCAGGGCTTGGGTGGCTACACCTTC. Protein: CASSLRQGLGGYTF.

The chain carries TRBV11-3 and TRBJ2-2, with 11 nucleotides matching TRBD2. V trimming: 1 base; J trimming: 7 bases; junction bases outside the gene matches: 5. This CDR3 has 16 amino acids. Germline V gives CDR1 SGHNT, CDR2 YENEEA. The CDR3 DNA reads as TGTGCCAGCAGCTTAGTTCCTAGCGGGAGGAACGGGGAGCTGTTTTTT. Protein sequence: CASSLVPSGRNGELFF. The full variable domain, with the rest looked up from reference TRBV11-3 and TRBJ2-2, is EAGVVQSPRYKIIEKKQPVAFWCNPISGHNTLYWYLQNLGQGPELLIRYENEEAVDDSQLPKDRFSAERLKGVDSTLKIQPAELGDSAVYLCASSLVPSGRNGELFFGEGSRLTVL.

J is TRBJ1-1 and V is TRBV11-1, with D unresolved. Trimming took off 0 bases at V and 1 base at J, with 9 bases between the two ends. The CDR3 spans 15 residues. Germline lookup yields CDR1 SGHAT and CDR2 FQDESV (reference sequence). CDR3 protein: CASSLAWGPNTEAFF. The CDR3 bases are TGTGCCAGCAGCTTAGCTTGGGGTCCGAACACTGAAGCTTTCTTT.

This chain links TRBV2 with TRBJ1-5; D uncertain. Trimming took 3 bases from V and 4 from J, leaving 16 bases between them. In germline, CDR1 is SNHLY, CDR2 FYNNEI. This CDR3 contains 16 residues. In DNA form, the CDR3 reads TGTGCCAGCAGTGATCTAAATCGCATAGTAAATCAGCCCCAGCATTTT. It translates to CASSDLNRIVNQPQHF.